The 3 T cell receptor beta chains below were found in one sample sequenced in a study of cytotoxic CD8 clonotypes in ibrutinib-treated CLL (dated by TCRdb to about 2021). The sample's time point label, in plain terms: 12 months on ibrutinib. The library was produced with the immunoSEQ multiplex PCR assay. TCRdb's version of the immuneACCESS table is confined to in-frame rearrangements and falls short of the full clone set. An unresolved V gene accounts for under half of the shortfall where checked; the remainder is of unknown origin. The sample table lists just over 45,000 clones, roughly 76% of them with a count of one. Jointly, the top ten make up around 13% of the sample. Specimen: PBMCs, collected after 12 months of ibrutinib treatment. Receptors originate from a human donor with chronic lymphocytic leukemia.

The V call is TRBV18, the J call TRBJ2-7; the D gene is possibly TRBD1 (6 bases). This CDR3 has 15 residues. V was cut by 3 bases and J by 2 bases, with 14 bases left in between. Germline V gene lookup returns CDR1 KGHSH and CDR2 LQKENI. The CDR3 bases are TGTGCCAGCTCACCGGGTACACAGGGCCCCTACGAGCAGTACTTC. Translation: CASSPGTQGPYEQYF. Full variable domain (rest looked up from reference TRBV18 and TRBJ2-7): NAGVMQNPRHLVRRRGQEARLRCSPMKGHSHVYWYRQLPEEGLKFMVYLQKENIIDESGMPKERFSAEFPKEGPSILRIQQVVRGDSAAYFCASSPGTQGPYEQYFGPGTRLTVT.

J is TRBJ2-7 and V is TRBV19; D remains unclear. CDR1 LNHDA and CDR2 SQIVND come from the germline V gene (reference sequence). The CDR3 totals 16 residues. The V and J ends lost 5 bases and 1 base respectively, with 18 bases between them. The CDR3 DNA reads as TGTGCCAGTAGTGCCCCGGCCGTTCTGGGGTCCTACGAGCAGTACTTC. Its translation is CASSAPAVLGSYEQYF.

The chain carries TRBV19 and TRBJ1-1, with D perhaps TRBD1 (6 bases). Trimming cost V 6 bases and J 2 bases, with 13 bases left between them. This CDR3 region has 14 residues. CDR1 and CDR2 from the germline V gene are LNHDA and SQIVND (reference sequence). The CDR3 sequence is CASRKTGFNTEAFF. The CDR3 DNA reads as TGTGCCAGTAGGAAGACAGGATTTAACACTGAAGCTTTCTTT.